Listed here are 14 T cell receptor beta chains from one sample, sequenced in a study of T-cell reconstitution after alpha-beta-depleted transplantation in children. These receptors have no known antigen. Study results and limitations: It was newly produced T cells that mostly accounted for T-cell counts and diversity one year after transplant.

Unique molecular identifiers were used to barcode this TCRbeta library. From the PCR reads, TCRdb called clonotypes with MiXCR, one entry per CDR3 protein. Of 330,000 or so distinct CDR3 sequences in the sample, roughly 8.2% were seen once. The specimen comprised peripheral blood, sampled 360 days after TCRalphabeta/CD19-depleted stem cell transplant. Receptors were obtained from a female patient under 10 years old who had a stem cell transplant for Fanconi anemia, so the T cells may come from the graft donor.

The V gene is TRBV7-3, the J gene TRBJ1-6; the D gene is possibly TRBD1 (5 bases). This CDR3 spans 15 amino acids. Trimming cost V 5 bases and J 10 bases, with 18 bases left between them. Looked up from germline, CDR1 is SGHTA and CDR2 is FQGTGA. CDR3 nucleotide sequence: TGTGCCAGCAGCGCGAGGCGGGGGTTGCTCTCACCCCTCCACTTT. Its translation is CASSARRGLLSPLHF. Supplemented by reference TRBV7-3 and TRBJ1-6, the full variable domain reads GAGVSQTPSNKVTEKGKYVELRCDPISGHTALYWYRQSLGQGPEFLIYFQGTGAADDSGLPNDRFFAVRPEGSVSTLKIQRTERGDSAVYLCASSARRGLLSPLHFGNGTRLTVT.

The genes are TRBV4-2 and TRBJ2-3; D remains unclear. Trimming left V 0 bases short and J 10 bases short, with 14 bases between. Germline V lookup: CDR1 LGHNA, CDR2 YNFKEQ. The CDR3 length is 14 residues. This chain's CDR3 is CASSQETLWDAQYF. The CDR3 coding sequence is TGTGCCAGCAGCCAAGAAACCCTCTGGGATGCGCAGTATTTT.

This clonotype turned up a few times. The genes are TRBV5-1 and TRBJ2-5; TRBD2 matches 12 bases. In germline, CDR1 is SGHRS, CDR2 YFSETQ. The CDR3 totals 16 residues. J gave up 5 bases and V 3 bases, and 8 bases lay outside the gene matches. The CDR3 bases are TGCGCCAGCAGCTCAACTGGACTAGCGGGGACGGAGACCCAGTACTTC. This translates into CASSSTGLAGTETQYF.

This clonotype was found a few times. This chain joins TRBV12-3 or TRBV12-4 and TRBJ2-5; D uncertain. There are 13 residues in the CDR3. V was pared by 3 bases and J by 4 bases, with 9 bases between. The CDR3 here is CASSFKQAETQYF. In DNA form, the CDR3 reads TGTGCCAGCAGTTTTAAGCAGGCAGAGACCCAGTACTTC.

This clonotype was counted ten times or more. The gene calls are TRBV9 and TRBJ1-4; D call uncertain. Trimming cost V 4 bases and J 7 bases, with 14 bases left between them. Germline CDR1 is SGDLS and CDR2 is YYNGEE. The CDR3 consists of 14 residues. The CDR3 region has the DNA TGTGCCAGCAGCCCCCTGAGAGGCGGTGAAAAACTGTTTTTT. It encodes CASSPLRGGEKLFF. Full variable domain (rest looked up from reference TRBV9 and TRBJ1-4): DSGVTQTPKHLITATGQRVTLRCSPRSGDLSVYWYQQSLDQGLQFLIQYYNGEERAKGNILERFSAQQFPDLHSELNLSSLELGDSALYFCASSPLRGGEKLFFGSGTQLSVL.

This sequence joins TRBV5-1 and TRBJ1-1; no definite D call. V was shortened by 0 bases and J by 3 bases, with 15 bases between the two germline ends. Germline V gene sequence: CDR1 SGHRS, CDR2 YFSETQ. CDR3 length equals 16 residues. CDR3 amino acids: CASSLGVAAVDTEAFF. CDR3 sequence (DNA): TGCGCCAGCAGCTTGGGAGTGGCCGCGGTGGACACTGAAGCTTTCTTT.

This clonotype was counted at least ten times. This chain connects TRBV10-3 to TRBJ1-1; tentatively, D is TRBD1 (6 bases). V lost 6 bases and J lost 2, with 13 bases in between. The CDR3 totals 14 residues. Germline loops: CDR1 ENHRY, CDR2 SYGVKD. CDR3 nucleotides: TGTGCCATCAGGGGGTACAGGGCTAACACTGAAGCTTTCTTT. It yields the protein CAIRGYRANTEAFF.

This clonotype was picked up a small number of times. The chain has TRBV9 and TRBJ2-1; 8 bases match TRBD2. CDR1 SGDLS and CDR2 YYNGEE come from the germline V gene. This CDR3 contains 17 residues. Trimming removed 0 bases from V and 6 bases from J; junction bases left unmatched: 11. In DNA form, the CDR3 reads TGTGCCAGCAGCGTAGACCCCTTCTCGGGGGGGCCCAATGAGCAGTTCTTC. Its translation is CASSVDPFSGGPNEQFF.

This clonotype was detected a few times. This chain joins TRBV28 and TRBJ2-2; tentatively, D is TRBD1 or TRBD2 (5 bases each). The CDR3 runs 12 residues. V dropped 11 bases and J dropped 3 bases, with 10 bases sitting between them. Germline loops: CDR1 MDHEN, CDR2 SYDVKM. The CDR3 DNA follows: TGTGCCGAGGGGACCTACACCGGGGAGCTGTTTTTT. Encoded protein: CAEGTYTGELFF.

The J gene is TRBJ1-1, the V gene TRBV5-1; 8 bases line up with TRBD1. The CDR3 length is 14 residues. Germline V CDR1 and CDR2: SGHRS, YFSETQ. Trimming at V came to 3 bases and at J to 4 bases, leaving 5 bases not matched to a gene. CDR3 in amino acids: CASSWGDRTTEAFF. In nucleotides, the CDR3 is TGCGCCAGCAGCTGGGGGGACAGGACCACTGAAGCTTTCTTT.

This clonotype showed up many times. The V gene is TRBV18, the J gene TRBJ2-1; TRBD1 aligns across 8 bases. CDR3 length equals 15 residues. V dropped 5 bases and J dropped 5; count of bases not matched to a gene: 8. From germline, CDR1 is KGHSH and CDR2 LQKENI. The CDR3 DNA reads TGTGCCAGCTCATTCCGGACAGGGATCGACAATGAGCAGTTCTTC. The encoded protein is CASSFRTGIDNEQFF.

The V and J genes are TRBV14 and TRBJ2-2; no reliable D call. This CDR3 is built from 15 residues. Germline CDR1 and CDR2: SGHDN and FVKESK. V lost 6 bases and J 1 base, leaving 12 bases between the germline ends. The CDR3 DNA reads TGTGCCAGCAGTCCTTTCACTCGGAACACCGGGGAGCTGTTTTTT. Residues: CASSPFTRNTGELFF.

This chain connects TRBV5-1 to TRBJ1-4; D might be TRBD1 (5 bases). The CDR3 is 17 amino acids. With 1 base removed from V and 4 bases from J, the gap between germline ends came to 17 bases. Per the germline V gene, CDR1 is SGHRS and CDR2 is YFSETQ. The CDR3 region has the DNA TGCGCCAGCAGCTTGCAGGGAGGCGGAACCTATAATGAAAAACTGTTTTTT. Amino acid sequence: CASSLQGGGTYNEKLFF.

This clonotype showed up many times. The rearrangement links TRBV5-5 to TRBJ2-5; TRBD1 might be the D (6 bases). The V gene's germline CDR1 is SGHKS and CDR2 YYEKEE (reference sequence). The CDR3 is 15 amino acids. V was shortened by 4 bases and J by 2 bases, with 15 bases between the two germline ends. The CDR3 protein is CASSVTGTSQETQYF. Written as DNA, the CDR3 is TGTGCCAGCAGCGTAACCGGGACATCGCAAGAGACCCAGTACTTC.